This T cell receptor (beta chain) was recorded in a study of blood T cell repertoires in COVID-19. This CDR3 is 17 amino acids long. CDR1 is MGHDK and CDR2 is SYGVNS in the germline V gene. Losses at the gene ends were 1 base for V and 1 base for J; bases not matched to a gene: 3. The assay was immunoSEQ multiplex PCR, and TCRdb's table has in-frame clones only and misses some. The sample has roughly 130,000 clones, roughly 78% seen once. This TCR was sampled from a man in his fifties or sixties with acute or convalescent COVID-19. The V call is TRBV25-1, the J call TRBJ2-3; TRBD2 matches 12 bases. Sequencing input: peripheral blood. In nucleotides, the CDR3 is TGTGCCAGCAGTGAATTGGGACTAGCGGGCGGCACAGATACGCAGTATTTT. Translated, it gives CASSELGLAGGTDTQYF.